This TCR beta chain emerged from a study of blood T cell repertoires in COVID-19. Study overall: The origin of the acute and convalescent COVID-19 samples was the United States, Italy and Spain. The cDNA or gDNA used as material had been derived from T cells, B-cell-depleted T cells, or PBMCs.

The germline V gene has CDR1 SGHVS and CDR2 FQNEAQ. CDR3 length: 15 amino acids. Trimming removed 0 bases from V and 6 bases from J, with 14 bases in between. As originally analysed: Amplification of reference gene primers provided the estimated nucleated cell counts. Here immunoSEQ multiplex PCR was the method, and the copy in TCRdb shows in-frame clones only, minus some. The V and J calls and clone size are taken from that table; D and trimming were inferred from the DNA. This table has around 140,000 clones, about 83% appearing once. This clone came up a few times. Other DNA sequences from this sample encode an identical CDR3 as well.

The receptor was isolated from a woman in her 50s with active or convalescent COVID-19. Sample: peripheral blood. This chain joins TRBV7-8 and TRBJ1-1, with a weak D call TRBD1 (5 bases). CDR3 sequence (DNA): TGTGCCAGCAGCTTAGCGACGTGGGGGGGGGCTGAAGCTTTCTTT. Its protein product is CASSLATWGGAEAFF.